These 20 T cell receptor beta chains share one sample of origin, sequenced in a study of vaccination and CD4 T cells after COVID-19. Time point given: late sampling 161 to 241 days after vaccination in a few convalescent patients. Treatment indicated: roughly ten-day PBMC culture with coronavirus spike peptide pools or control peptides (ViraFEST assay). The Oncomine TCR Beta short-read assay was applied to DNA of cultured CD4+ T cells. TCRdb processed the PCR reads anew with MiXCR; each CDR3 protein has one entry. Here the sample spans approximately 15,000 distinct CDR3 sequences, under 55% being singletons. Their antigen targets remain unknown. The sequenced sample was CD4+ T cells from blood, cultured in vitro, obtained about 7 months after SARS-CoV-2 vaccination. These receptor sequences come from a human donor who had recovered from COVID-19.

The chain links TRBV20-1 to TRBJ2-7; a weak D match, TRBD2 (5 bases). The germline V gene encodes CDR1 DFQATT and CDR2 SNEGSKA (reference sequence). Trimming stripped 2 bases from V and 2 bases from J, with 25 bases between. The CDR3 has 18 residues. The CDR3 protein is CSARNPLRWTSPAYEQYF. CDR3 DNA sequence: TGCAGTGCTAGAAATCCCCTCAGGTGGACTTCCCCCGCCTACGAGCAGTACTTC.

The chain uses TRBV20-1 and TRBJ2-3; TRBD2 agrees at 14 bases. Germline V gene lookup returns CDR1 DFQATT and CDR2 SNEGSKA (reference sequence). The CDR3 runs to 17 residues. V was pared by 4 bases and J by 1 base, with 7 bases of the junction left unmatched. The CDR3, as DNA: TGCAGTGCTACTGAACCGGGACTAGCGGGGGGCACAGATACGCAGTATTTT. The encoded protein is CSATEPGLAGGTDTQYF.

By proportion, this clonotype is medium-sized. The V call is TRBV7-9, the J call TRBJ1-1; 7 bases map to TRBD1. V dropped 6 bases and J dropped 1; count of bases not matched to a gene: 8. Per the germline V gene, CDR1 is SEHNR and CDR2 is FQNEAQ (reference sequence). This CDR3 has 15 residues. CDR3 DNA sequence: TGTGCCAGCAGACCTAGGGAGGGGGCGAACACTGAAGCTTTCTTT. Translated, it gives CASRPREGANTEAFF. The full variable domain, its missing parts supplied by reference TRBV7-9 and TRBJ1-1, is DTGVSQNPRHKITKRGQNVTFRCDPISEHNRLYWYRQTLGQGPEFLTYFQNEAQLEKSRLLSDRFSAERPKGSFSTLEIQRTEQGDSAMYLCASRPREGANTEAFFGQGTRLTVV.

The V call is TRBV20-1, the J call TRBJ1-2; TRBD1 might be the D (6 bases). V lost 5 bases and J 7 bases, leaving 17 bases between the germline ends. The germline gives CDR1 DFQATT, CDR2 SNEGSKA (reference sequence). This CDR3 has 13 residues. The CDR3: CSAGGGGEAGYTF. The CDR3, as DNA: TGCAGTGCTGGGGGCGGGGGGGAAGCTGGCTACACCTTC.

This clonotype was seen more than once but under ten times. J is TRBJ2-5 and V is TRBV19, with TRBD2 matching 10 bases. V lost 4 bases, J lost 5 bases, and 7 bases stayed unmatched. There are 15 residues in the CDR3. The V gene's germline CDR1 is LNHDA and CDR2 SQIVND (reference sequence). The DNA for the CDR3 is TGTGCCAGTAGTACCCTAGCGGGAGCCGTGGAGACCCAGTACTTC. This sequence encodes CASSTLAGAVETQYF. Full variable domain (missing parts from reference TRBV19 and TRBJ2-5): DGGITQSPKYLFRKEGQNVTLSCEQNLNHDAMYWYRQDPGQGLRLIYYSQIVNDFQKGDIAEGYSVSREKKESFPLTVTSAQKNPTAFYLCASSTLAGAVETQYFGPGTRLLVL.

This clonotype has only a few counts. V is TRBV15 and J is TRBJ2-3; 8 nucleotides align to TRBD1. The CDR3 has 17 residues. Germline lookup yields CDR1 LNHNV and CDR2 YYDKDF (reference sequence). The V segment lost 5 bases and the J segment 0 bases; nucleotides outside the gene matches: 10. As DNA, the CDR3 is TGTGCCACCAGCGCATTATGGACAGGGACTAGCACAGATACGCAGTATTTT. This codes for CATSALWTGTSTDTQYF. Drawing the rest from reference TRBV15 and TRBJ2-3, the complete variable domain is DAMVIQNPRYQVTQFGKPVTLSCSQTLNHNVMYWYQQKSSQAPKLLFHYYDKDFNNEADTPDNFQSRRPNTSFCFLDIRSPGLGDTAMYLCATSALWTGTSTDTQYFGPGTRLTVL.

In DNA form, the CDR3 reads TGTGCCAGCAGTAAGGACGGAATCTATAATTCACCCCTCCACTTT. As protein: CASSKDGIYNSPLHF. The V gene is TRBV6-1, the J gene TRBJ1-6; unclear D gene. Germline lookup yields CDR1 MNHNS and CDR2 SASEGT. Trimming left V 5 bases short and J 3 bases short, with 11 bases between. The CDR3 runs 15 residues.

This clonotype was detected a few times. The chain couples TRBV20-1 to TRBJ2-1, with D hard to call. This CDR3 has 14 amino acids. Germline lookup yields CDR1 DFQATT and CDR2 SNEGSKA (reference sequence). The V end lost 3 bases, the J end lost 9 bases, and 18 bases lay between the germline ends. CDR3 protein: CSARVPGYGGEQFF. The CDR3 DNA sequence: TGCAGTGCTAGGGTACCAGGTTATGGTGGTGAGCAGTTCTTC.

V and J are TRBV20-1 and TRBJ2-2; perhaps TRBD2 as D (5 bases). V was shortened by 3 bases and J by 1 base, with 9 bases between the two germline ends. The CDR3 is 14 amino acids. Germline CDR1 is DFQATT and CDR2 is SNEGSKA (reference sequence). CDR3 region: CSARRTQNTGELFF. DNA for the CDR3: TGCAGTGCTAGGCGGACTCAGAACACCGGGGAGCTGTTTTTT.

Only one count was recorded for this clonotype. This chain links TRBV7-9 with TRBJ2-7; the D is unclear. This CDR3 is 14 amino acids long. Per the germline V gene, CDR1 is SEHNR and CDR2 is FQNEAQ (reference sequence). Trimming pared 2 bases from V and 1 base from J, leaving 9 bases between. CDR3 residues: CASSLLSGSYEQYF. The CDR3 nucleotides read TGTGCCAGCAGCTTACTTTCCGGTTCCTACGAGCAGTACTTC.

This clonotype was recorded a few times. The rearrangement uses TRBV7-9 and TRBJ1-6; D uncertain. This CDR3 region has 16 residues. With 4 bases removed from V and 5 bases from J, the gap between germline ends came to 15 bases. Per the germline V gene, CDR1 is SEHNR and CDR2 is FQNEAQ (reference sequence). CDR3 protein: CASSYGVGKNNSPLHF. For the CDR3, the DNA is TGTGCCAGCAGCTACGGGGTTGGGAAGAATAATTCACCCCTCCACTTT.

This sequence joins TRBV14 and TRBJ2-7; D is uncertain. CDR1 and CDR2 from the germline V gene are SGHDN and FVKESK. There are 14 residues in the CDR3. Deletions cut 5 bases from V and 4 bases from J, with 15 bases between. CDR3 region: CASSYDDTIYEQYF. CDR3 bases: TGTGCCAGCAGCTACGATGACACGATATACGAGCAGTACTTC. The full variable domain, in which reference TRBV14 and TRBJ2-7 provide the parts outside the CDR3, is EAGVTQFPSHSVIEKGQTVTLRCDPISGHDNLYWYRRVMGKEIKFLLHFVKESKQDESGMPNNRFLAERTGGTYSTLKVQPAELEDSGVYFCASSYDDTIYEQYFGPGTRLTVT.

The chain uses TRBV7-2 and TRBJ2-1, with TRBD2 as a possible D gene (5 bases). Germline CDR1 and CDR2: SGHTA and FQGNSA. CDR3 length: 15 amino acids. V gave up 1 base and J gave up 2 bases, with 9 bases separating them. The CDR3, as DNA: TGTGCCAGCAGCTTAGGGTGGGGAGCCTACAATGAGCAGTTCTTC. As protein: CASSLGWGAYNEQFF.

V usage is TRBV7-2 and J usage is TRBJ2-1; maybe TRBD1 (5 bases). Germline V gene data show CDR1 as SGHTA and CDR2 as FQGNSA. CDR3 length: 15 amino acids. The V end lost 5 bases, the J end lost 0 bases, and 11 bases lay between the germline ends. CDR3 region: CASSLQGSSYNEQFF. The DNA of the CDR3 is TGTGCCAGCAGCCTTCAGGGCAGCTCCTACAATGAGCAGTTCTTC.

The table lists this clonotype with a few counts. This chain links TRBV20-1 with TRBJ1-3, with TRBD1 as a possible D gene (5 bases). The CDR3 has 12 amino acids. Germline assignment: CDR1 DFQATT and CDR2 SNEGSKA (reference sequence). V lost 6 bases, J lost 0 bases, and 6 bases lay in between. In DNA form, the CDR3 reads TGCAGTGCGCAGGGCTCTGGAAACACCATATATTTT. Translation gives CSAQGSGNTIYF.

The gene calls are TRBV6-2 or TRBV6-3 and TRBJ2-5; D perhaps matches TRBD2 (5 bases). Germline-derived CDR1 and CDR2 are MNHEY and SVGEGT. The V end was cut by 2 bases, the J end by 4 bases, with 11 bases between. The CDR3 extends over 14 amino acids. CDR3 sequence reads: CASSYLTTRETQYF. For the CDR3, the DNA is TGTGCCAGCAGTTACCTGACTACTCGAGAGACCCAGTACTTC.

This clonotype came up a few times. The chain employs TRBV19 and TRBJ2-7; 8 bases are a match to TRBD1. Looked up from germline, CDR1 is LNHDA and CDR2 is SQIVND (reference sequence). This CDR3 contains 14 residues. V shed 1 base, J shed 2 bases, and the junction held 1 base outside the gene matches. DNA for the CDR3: TGTGCCAGTAGTATAGCGACAGGGGCCTACGAGCAGTACTTC. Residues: CASSIATGAYEQYF.

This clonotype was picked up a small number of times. CDR3 sequence (DNA): TGCAGTGCATTAGTCGGGGGGCCCACAGATACGCAGTATTTT. As protein: CSALVGGPTDTQYF. The chain recombines TRBV20-1 with TRBJ2-3; D perhaps matches TRBD2 (7 bases). CDR3 length equals 14 residues. CDR1 and CDR2 from the germline V gene are DFQATT and SNEGSKA (reference sequence). The ends were cut back, 6 bases at V and 2 bases at J, with 15 bases in the middle.

The CDR3 DNA follows: TGTGCCAGCAGCTCCCTCCGGGAAAGCTCCTACAATGAGCAGTTCTTC. It yields the protein CASSSLRESSYNEQFF. V is TRBV5-4 and J is TRBJ2-1, with D possibly being TRBD2 (5 bases). CDR3 length equals 16 residues. Deletions cut 3 bases from V and 0 bases from J, with 13 bases between. CDR1 SGHNT and CDR2 YYREEE come from the germline V gene (reference sequence).

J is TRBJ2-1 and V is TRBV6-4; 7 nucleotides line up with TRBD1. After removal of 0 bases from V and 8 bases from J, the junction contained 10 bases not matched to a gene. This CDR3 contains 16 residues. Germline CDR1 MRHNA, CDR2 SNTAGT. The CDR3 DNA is TGTGCCAGCAGTGACTCCCTACAGGGGTGGTTCGATGAGCAGTTCTTC. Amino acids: CASSDSLQGWFDEQFF.